This paragraph covers one T cell receptor (beta chain) sequence. Antigen specificity is unknown. Measured with immunoSEQ multiplex PCR; TCRdb has only the in-frame clones, and not every one. The table records tens of thousands of clones, approximately 90% of them present only once. The sample belongs to a study of OX40 agonist ivuxolimab in advanced cancers. Overall study context: A mean age of around 66 years, range roughly 20 to 79, was recorded, and over 65% were male.

Notes on the study in general: The average count of expanded clones was higher among CD8+ T cells than among CD4+.

With baseline, cycle 4 day 1, and cycle 7 day 1 as timepoints, blood was sampled. The receptor was derived from an adult with an advanced solid tumor such as melanoma, head and neck, liver or kidney cancer. The starting material was CD4+ or CD8+ T cells sorted from blood, obtained in a trial of the OX40 agonist ivuxolimab.

CDR3 coding DNA: TGTGCCAGCAGCGTAGTTAGTAGCCTGAACACCGGGGAGCTGTTTTTT. As protein: CASSVVSSLNTGELFF. The chain recombines TRBV9 with TRBJ2-2; D is ambiguous. The germline gives CDR1 SGDLS, CDR2 YYNGEE. Trimming removed 0 bases at V and 1 base at J, with 10 bases between. The CDR3 loop spans 16 amino acids.